This T cell receptor beta chain was obtained from a study of blood T cell repertoires in COVID-19. The table came from immunoSEQ multiplex PCR; TCRdb's copy has only in-frame clones and leaves some out. Of more than 90,000 clones in the sample, around four fifths were seen once. The TCR sequence derives from a woman aged 70 to 79 with acute or convalescent COVID-19. The sample consisted of peripheral blood.

In DNA form, the CDR3 reads TGTGCCAGCAGGCCTGGGGCAGGGAATCAGCCCCAGCATTTT. Its translation is CASRPGAGNQPQHF. The gene calls are TRBV21-1 and TRBJ1-5; the table's D call, TRBD1, was not checked against the DNA. TRBV21-1 is designated a pseudogene. The CDR3 length is 14 residues.